This TCR beta chain stems from a study of cytomegalovirus exposure and HLA in healthy donors. The PCR made use of 60 Vbeta and 13 Jbeta primers. Some clones are missing from TCRdb's copy, which holds only in-frame ones; the method was immunoSEQ multiplex PCR. The sample shows 90,000 to 120,000 clones, 65% to 85% of them seen only once. Trimming pared 6 bases from V and 4 bases from J, leaving 13 bases between. CDR1 is LNHDA and CDR2 is SQIVND in the germline V gene (reference sequence). The CDR3 is made up of 14 amino acids. The sample comprised PBMCs. The sequence was collected from a man younger than 35 in good health and CMV-seronegative. The rearrangement joins TRBV19 to TRBJ1-5; a possible D gene is TRBD1 (5 bases). In DNA, the CDR3 is TGTGCCAGTAGAACTCGGGGGGGAAATCAGCCCCAGCATTTT. This sequence encodes CASRTRGGNQPQHF.